One sample yielded the 15 T cell receptor beta chains listed below, sequenced in a study of tissue T cells after allogeneic stem cell transplantation. The sample's time point: mouse harvest day 7 after allogeneic transplant. Mouse grafts combined 10^7 T-cell-depleted bone marrow cells with 10^6 splenic CD5+ T cells. Profiled with immunoSEQ multiplex PCR; TCRdb holds only in-frame clones, not every one. The table records approximately 7,800 clones, about 46% of them present only once. Source material: gut tissue. The receptors derive from a female BALB/c mouse given C57BL/6 T cells with graft-versus-host disease after an allogeneic hematopoietic cell transplant.

About this clone itself: Gene names refer to mouse genes. The DNA read from the CDR3 is TGTGCCAGCAGACAGGGGGCGCATGAACAGTAC. Translated, it gives CASRQGAHEQY. In full, the CDR3 is CASRQGAHEQYF. The rearrangement joins TRBV19 to TRBJ2-7, with 9 positions matching TRBD1. The read ends 1 residue shy of where the CDR3 ends; the end is completed using the germline J gene. Losses at the gene ends were 5 bases for V and 5 bases for J; bases not matched to a gene: 2. Germline assignment: CDR1 FNHDT and CDR2 SITEND (reference sequence). The CDR3 covers 12 residues.

This clone is labeled as medium-sized. The germline and genes are mouse ones. The DNA ends 1 residue before the CDR3 does, and the rest of the CDR3 is filled in from the germline J gene. V gene TRBV12-1 combines with J gene TRBJ2-1; TRBD2 agrees at 13 bases. The V and J ends lost 0 bases and 3 bases, in that order; junction bases with no gene match: 1. The CDR3 sequence is 16 residues long. From germline, CDR1 is SGHSN and CDR2 HYEKVE. The CDR3 DNA, read in part, is TGTGCCAGCTCTCTCGGACTGGGGGGGCGCTATGCTGAGCAGTTC. This encodes CASSLGLGGRYAEQF. The entire CDR3 protein reads CASSLGLGGRYAEQFF. The full variable domain, rest sourced from reference TRBV12-1 and TRBJ2-1, is DSGVVQSPRHIIKEKGGRSVLTCIPISGHSNVVWYQQTLGKELKFLIQHYEKVERDKGFLPSRFSVQQFDDYHSEMNMSALELEDSAMYFCASSLGLGGRYAEQFFGPGTRLTVL.

As to this clone: Gene names are the mouse ones. The read ends 1 residue early relative to the CDR3; the germline J gene fills the gap. This rearrangement joins TRBV19 to TRBJ1-4; D not resolved. The CDR3 is 15 amino acids. The germline gives CDR1 FNHDT, CDR2 SITEND (reference sequence). V lost 5 bases and J lost 0, with 11 bases in between. The CDR3 here is CASSPGRISNERLFF. The sequenced part of the CDR3 DNA is TGTGCCAGCAGCCCCGGTCGAATTTCCAACGAAAGATTATTT. The variable domain in full, completed from reference TRBV19 and TRBJ1-4, reads GGIITQTPKFLIGQEGQKLTLKCQQNFNHDTMYWYRQDSGKGLRLIYYSITENDLQKGDLSEGYDASREKKSSFSLTVTSAQKNEMAVFLCASSPGRISNERLFFGHGTKLSVL.

In its sample, this clone was seen a few times. Any gene name here is a mouse gene name. Read sequence stops 1 residue before the CDR3 end, and the germline J gene provides the missing end. Different DNA sequences within this sample yield the same CDR3. The rearrangement links TRBV26 to TRBJ1-1, with D unclear. Trimming pared 2 bases from V and 2 bases from J, leaving 3 bases between. The length of the CDR3 is 12 residues. The V gene's germline CDR1 is KGHPV and CDR2 FQNQEV (reference sequence). The sequenced CDR3 bases are TGTGCCAGCAGTCTGAGTAACACAGAAGTCTTC. It yields the protein CASSLSNTEVF. The full CDR3 reads CASSLSNTEVFF.

This clone is categorized as medium-sized (0.01 to 0.1%). Genes here carry mouse names. With the read ending 1 residue before the CDR3 end, the germline J gene is used to fill in that end. V and J are TRBV26 and TRBJ2-7; the match to TRBD1 covers 9 bases. J lost 6 bases, V lost 3 bases, and 3 bases had no gene match. Germline assignment: CDR1 KGHPV and CDR2 FQNQEV (reference sequence). The CDR3 contains 13 residues. Partial CDR3 DNA: TGTGCCAGCAGTCTTGGGGACAGGGTTGAACAGTAC. It codes for CASSLGDRVEQY. The complete CDR3 reads CASSLGDRVEQYF.

As concerns this clone: The gene symbols are mouse symbols. The missing CDR3 end, 1 residue past where the read stops, is filled in from the germline J gene. The rearrangement links TRBV26 to TRBJ2-1, with TRBD1 as a possible D gene (5 bases). Trimming left V 2 bases short and J 1 base short, with 9 bases between. Germline values: CDR1 KGHPV, CDR2 FQNQEV (reference sequence). The CDR3 has 15 residues. The sequenced part of the CDR3 DNA is TGTGCCAGCAGTCTGAGACCAGGGAACTATGCTGAGCAGTTC. This sequence encodes CASSLRPGNYAEQF. The entire CDR3 is CASSLRPGNYAEQFF.

On this clone itself: Gene labels here are mouse ones. The CDR3 end is not reached by the read, which stops 1 residue before it; the germline J gene fills it in. V usage is TRBV23 and J usage is TRBJ2-4. Germline lookup yields CDR1 KGHTA and CDR2 FQNQQP. This CDR3 is 13 amino acids long. The CDR3 protein is CSSSRVFQNTLYF. CDR3 DNA, as far as it was read: TGCTCCAGCAGCCGGGTCTTTCAAAACACCTTGTAC.

Concerning this clone itself: Germline and genes here are mouse. The CDR3 region is CSSSHRLGWDTGQLYF. The sequenced CDR3 bases are TGCTCCAGCAGTCACAGACTGGGGTGGGACACCGGGCAGCTCTAC. The chain couples TRBV23 to TRBJ2-2; the D segment call TRBD2 is taken from the table without a DNA check. From the germline J gene comes the end of the CDR3, since the read stops 1 residue before it. Germline CDR1 KGHTA, CDR2 FQNQQP. The CDR3 is 16 amino acids.

On this clone itself: Gene and germline names: mouse. The read halts 1 residue ahead of the CDR3 end, with the missing end drawn from the germline J gene. This sequence joins TRBV3 and TRBJ2-4, with 7 positions matching TRBD2. The ends lost 1 base at V and 1 base at J; junction bases unmatched: 5. Germline CDR1 and CDR2: SNHLY and FYNGKV (reference sequence). The CDR3 is 16 amino acids. The CDR3: CASSLDGGSGQNTLYF. The sequenced part of the CDR3 DNA is TGTGCCAGCAGCTTAGATGGGGGGAGTGGTCAAAACACCTTGTAC.

This clone appeared a few times. Gene names refer to mouse genes. Sequencing ends 1 residue short of the CDR3 end; the germline J gene provides the rest. The rearrangement joins TRBV16 to TRBJ2-4; tentative D call: TRBD1 (6 bases). Germline V gives CDR1 SGHSA, CDR2 FRNQAP. V lost 4 bases, J lost 4 bases, and 9 bases lay in between. This CDR3 has 13 residues. The CDR3 DNA, read in part, is TGTGCAAGCAGCTCGGGACAAAAAAACACCTTGTAC. The encoded protein is CASSSGQKNTLY. The full CDR3 protein reads CASSSGQKNTLYF.

On this clone: Any gene name here is a mouse gene name. The read ends 1 residue early relative to the CDR3; the germline J gene fills the gap. The genes are TRBV15 and TRBJ2-7, with 11 nucleotides matching TRBD2. Germline lookup yields CDR1 SGHND and CDR2 FRSKSL. This CDR3 has 14 amino acids. After removal of 4 bases from V and 3 bases from J, the junction contained 2 bases not matched to a gene. CDR3 protein: CASSSGTGGYEQYF. CDR3 bases read: TGTGCCAGCAGTTCCGGGACTGGGGGCTATGAACAGTAC.

For this clone: Mouse gene names apply. The read ends 1 residue shy of where the CDR3 ends; the end is completed using the germline J gene. The V and J genes are TRBV26 and TRBJ2-5; the D is unclear. Germline V gives CDR1 KGHPV, CDR2 FQNQEV (reference sequence). The germline V and J ends were trimmed by 8 bases and 0 bases, with 9 bases remaining between them. This CDR3 comprises 13 residues. Incomplete CDR3 DNA: TGTGCCAGCGGCCGACAAAACCAAGACACCCAGTAC. Translation gives CASGRQNQDTQY. The full CDR3 protein is CASGRQNQDTQYF.

As concerns this clone: The gene symbols are mouse symbols. The read ends 1 residue early relative to the CDR3; the germline J gene fills the gap. This rearrangement joins TRBV26 to TRBJ1-2; D is unclear. Germline CDR1 reads KGHPV; CDR2 reads FQNQEV (reference sequence). The CDR3 runs 13 residues. Trimming shortened V by 3 bases and J by 0 bases, and 5 bases separated the two germline ends. The part of the CDR3 DNA that was read is TGTGCCAGCAGTCTTTTTGCAAACTCCGACTACACC. This translates into CASSLFANSDYT. The CDR3 as a whole reads CASSLFANSDYTF.

This clone showed up just a few times. Gene names and germline refer to mouse. The read ends 1 residue shy of where the CDR3 ends; the end is completed using the germline J gene. This chain connects TRBV13-2 to TRBJ2-7, with 10 bases identical to TRBD1. Trimming took 2 bases from V and 3 from J; bases not matched to a gene: 2. CDR1 and CDR2 (germline): NNHNN, SYGAGS (reference sequence). This CDR3 has 14 residues. The CDR3 region is CASGEGTGVYEQYF. The CDR3 bases that were read are TGTGCCAGCGGTGAGGGGACAGGGGTCTATGAACAGTAC.

As for this clone: Each gene name is a mouse one. Read sequence stops 1 residue before the CDR3 end, and the germline J gene provides the missing end. V gene TRBV3 combines with J gene TRBJ2-5; D perhaps matches TRBD2 (6 bases). V lost 3 bases and J lost 6, with 13 bases in between. The CDR3 has 14 residues. Germline assignment: CDR1 SNHLY and CDR2 FYNGKV (reference sequence). The CDR3 sequence is CASSLAWGGDTQYF. The sequenced CDR3 bases are TGTGCCAGCAGCTTGGCCTGGGGAGGGGACACCCAGTAC.